The clone carrying this T cell receptor beta chain was recorded many times. Its antigen is unknown. With a J-beta primer mix and a sample-barcoded 5' primer, a second PCR ran about 7 to 12 cycles. Each of the samples gave a minimum of 2.5 million paired-end reads that contained CDR3. TCRdb re-analysed the 5' RACE reads in MiXCR, keeping a single row per CDR3 protein. The table lists fewer than 2 million distinct CDR3 sequences, about 39% of them singletons, with 20% to 25% in the top ten. The V and J ends lost 4 bases and 8 bases respectively, with 9 bases between them. The CDR3 sequence is 12 residues long. The V gene's germline CDR1 is SGHTA and CDR2 FQGTGA. Each sample used at least 6.5 million PBMCs. This entry belongs to a study of blood T cells in healthy people across ages. For the study at large: Researchers report that template switching captured about one barcoded beta molecule per two T cells.

Notes on the study in general: Naive CD4+ cell counts and diversity both ran higher in long-lived than in aged donors.

The source of this sequence is a human donor in good health. This chain joins TRBV7-3 and TRBJ2-1; no reliable D call. Sample: blood. CDR3 sequence reads: CASSSPGYEQFF. In DNA, the CDR3 is TGTGCCAGCAGCTCACCGGGTTATGAGCAGTTCTTC.